The T cell receptor beta chain described here comes from a study of cytomegalovirus exposure and HLA in healthy donors. Overall study findings and caveats: Among TCR beta chains, those listed as cytomegalovirus-associated numbered under 200. Rarity characterized most TCR sequences, yet some public TCRs appeared in many donors.

J was trimmed by 7 bases and V by 6 bases; bases with no gene match: 15. CDR3 length: 16 amino acids. Germline V gene sequence: CDR1 KGHSH, CDR2 LQKENI. Sequenced by immunoSEQ multiplex PCR; TCRdb stores in-frame clones only, minus some. The sample comprises approximately 220,000 clones, under 95% of which are singletons, and around 1.1% rests with the top ten. Concerning this clone: Its antigen is as yet unknown.

The rearrangement uses TRBV18 and TRBJ2-4, with TRBD2 identical over 7 bases. The origin of this receptor is a young woman in good health and CMV-seronegative. The source material was PBMCs. Here the CDR3 DNA reads TGTGCCAGCTCGCAAATATCCGGGACTATGGGGAACATTCAGTACTTC. Translating it yields CASSQISGTMGNIQYF.